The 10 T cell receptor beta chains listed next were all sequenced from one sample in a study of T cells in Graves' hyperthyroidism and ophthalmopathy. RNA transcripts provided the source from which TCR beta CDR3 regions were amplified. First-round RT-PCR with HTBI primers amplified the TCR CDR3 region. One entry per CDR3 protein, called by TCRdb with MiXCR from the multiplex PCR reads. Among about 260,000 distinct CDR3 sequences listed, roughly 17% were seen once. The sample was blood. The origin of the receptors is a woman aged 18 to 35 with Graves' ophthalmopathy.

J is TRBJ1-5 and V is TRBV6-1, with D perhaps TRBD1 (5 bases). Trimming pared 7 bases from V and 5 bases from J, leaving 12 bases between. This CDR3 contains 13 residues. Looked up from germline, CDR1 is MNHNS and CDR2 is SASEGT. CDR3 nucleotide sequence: TGTGCCAGCATCCTCAAAGGGGATCAGCCCCAGCATTTT. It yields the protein CASILKGDQPQHF.

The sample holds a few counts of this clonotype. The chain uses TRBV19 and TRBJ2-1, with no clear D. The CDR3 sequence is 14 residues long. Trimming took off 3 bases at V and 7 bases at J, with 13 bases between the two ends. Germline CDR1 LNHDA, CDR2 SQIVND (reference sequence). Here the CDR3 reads CASSIPGFLNEQFF. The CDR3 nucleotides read TGTGCCAGTAGTATCCCCGGATTTCTTAATGAGCAGTTCTTC.

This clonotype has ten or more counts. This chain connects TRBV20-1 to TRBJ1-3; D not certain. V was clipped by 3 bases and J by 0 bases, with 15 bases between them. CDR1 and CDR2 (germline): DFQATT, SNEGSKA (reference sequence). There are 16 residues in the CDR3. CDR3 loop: CSARTPGLSSGNTIYF. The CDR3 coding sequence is TGCAGTGCTAGGACACCGGGCCTAAGCTCTGGAAACACCATATATTTT.

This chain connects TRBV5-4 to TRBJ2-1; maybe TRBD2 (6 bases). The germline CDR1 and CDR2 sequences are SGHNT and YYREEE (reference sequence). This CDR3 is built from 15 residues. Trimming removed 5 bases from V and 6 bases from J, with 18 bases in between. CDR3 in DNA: TGTGCCAGCAGAGACGGGATCGGGGGAATCAATGAGCAGTTCTTC. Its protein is CASRDGIGGINEQFF.

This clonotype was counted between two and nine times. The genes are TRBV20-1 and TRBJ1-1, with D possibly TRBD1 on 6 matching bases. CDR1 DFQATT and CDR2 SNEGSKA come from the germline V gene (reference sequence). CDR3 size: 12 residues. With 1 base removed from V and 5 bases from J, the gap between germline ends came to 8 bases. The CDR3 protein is CSARADRTEAFF. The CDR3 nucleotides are TGCAGTGCTAGAGCCGACAGGACTGAAGCTTTCTTT.

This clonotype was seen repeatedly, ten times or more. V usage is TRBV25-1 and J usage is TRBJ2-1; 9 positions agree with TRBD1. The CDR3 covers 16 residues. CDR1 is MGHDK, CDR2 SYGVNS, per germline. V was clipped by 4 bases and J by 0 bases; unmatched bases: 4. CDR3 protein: CASSGGTGSSYNEQFF. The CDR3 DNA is TGTGCCAGCAGTGGGGGGACAGGGAGCTCCTACAATGAGCAGTTCTTC.

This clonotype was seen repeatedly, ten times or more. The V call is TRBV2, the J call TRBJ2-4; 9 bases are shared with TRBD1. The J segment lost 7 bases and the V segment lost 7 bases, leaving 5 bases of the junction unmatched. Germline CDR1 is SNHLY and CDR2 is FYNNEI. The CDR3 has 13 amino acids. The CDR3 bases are TGTGCCAGCACTTGGGACAGGGAGAACATTCAGTACTTC. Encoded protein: CASTWDRENIQYF. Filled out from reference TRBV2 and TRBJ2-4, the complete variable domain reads EPEVTQTPSHQVTQMGQEVILRCVPISNHLYFYWYRQILGQKVEFLVSFYNNEISEKSEIFDDQFSVERPDGSNFTLKIRSTKLEDSAMYFCASTWDRENIQYFGAGTRLSVL.

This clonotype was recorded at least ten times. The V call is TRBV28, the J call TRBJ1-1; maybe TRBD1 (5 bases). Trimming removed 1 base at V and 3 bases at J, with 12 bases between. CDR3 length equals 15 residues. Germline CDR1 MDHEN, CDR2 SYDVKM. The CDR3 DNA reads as TGTGCCAGCAGTTTATCAGGGACCTGGGACACTGAAGCTTTCTTT. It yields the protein CASSLSGTWDTEAFF.

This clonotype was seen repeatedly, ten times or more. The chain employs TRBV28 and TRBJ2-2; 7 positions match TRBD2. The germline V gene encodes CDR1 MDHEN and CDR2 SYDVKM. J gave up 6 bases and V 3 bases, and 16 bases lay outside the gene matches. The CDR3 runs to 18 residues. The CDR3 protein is CASSLTSMGRAAAGELFF. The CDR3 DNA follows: TGTGCCAGCAGTTTGACTAGCATGGGACGGGCTGCAGCCGGGGAGCTGTTTTTT.

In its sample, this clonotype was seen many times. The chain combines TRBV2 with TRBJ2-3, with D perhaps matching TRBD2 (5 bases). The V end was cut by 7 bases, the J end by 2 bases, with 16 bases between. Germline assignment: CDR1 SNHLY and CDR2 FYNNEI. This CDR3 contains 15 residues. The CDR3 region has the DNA TGTGCCAGCACCGAGGACTCCACATACACAGATACGCAGTATTTT. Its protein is CASTEDSTYTDTQYF. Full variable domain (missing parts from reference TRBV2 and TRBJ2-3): EPEVTQTPSHQVTQMGQEVILRCVPISNHLYFYWYRQILGQKVEFLVSFYNNEISEKSEIFDDQFSVERPDGSNFTLKIRSTKLEDSAMYFCASTEDSTYTDTQYFGPGTRLTVL.